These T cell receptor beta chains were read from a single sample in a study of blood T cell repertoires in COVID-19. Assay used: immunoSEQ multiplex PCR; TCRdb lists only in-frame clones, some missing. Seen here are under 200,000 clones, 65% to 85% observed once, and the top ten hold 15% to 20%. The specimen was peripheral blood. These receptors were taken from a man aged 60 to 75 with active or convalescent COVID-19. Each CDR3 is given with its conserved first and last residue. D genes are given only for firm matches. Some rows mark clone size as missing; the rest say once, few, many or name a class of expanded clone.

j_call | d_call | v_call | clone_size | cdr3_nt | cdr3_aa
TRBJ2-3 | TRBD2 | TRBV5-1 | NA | TGCGCCAGCAGCTTGGCCGGGACTAGCGGTACAGATACGCAGTATTTT | CASSLAGTSGTDTQYF
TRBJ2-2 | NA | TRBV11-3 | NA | TGTGCCAGCAGCTTATCGGGAACGAACACCGGGGAGCTGTTTTTT | CASSLSGTNTGELFF
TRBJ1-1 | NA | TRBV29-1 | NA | TGCAGCGTTCTGGGAGGCCTTATGAACACTGAAGCTTTCTTT | CSVLGGLMNTEAFF
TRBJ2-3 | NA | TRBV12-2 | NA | TGTGCAAGTCGCTTAGAACTACTAGAGTATTTT | CASRLELLEYF
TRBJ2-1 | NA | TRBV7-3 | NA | TGTGCCAGCAGCCTTAACGGTGGTCTGTCCCTTTTGTCTGAGCAGTTCTTC | CASSLNGGLSLLSEQFF
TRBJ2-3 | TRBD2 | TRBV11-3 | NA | TGTGCCAGCAGCGCTGGGACTAGCTGGGGCGATACGCAGTATTTT | CASSAGTSWGDTQYF
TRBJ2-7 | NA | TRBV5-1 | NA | TGCGCCAGCAGCCCGTCTCCTGAGGCTGCACAGTACTTC | CASSPSPEAAQYF
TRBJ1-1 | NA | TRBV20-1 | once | TGCAGTGCTAGGCTCGGTCTGGAAGCTTTCTTT | CSARLGLEAFF
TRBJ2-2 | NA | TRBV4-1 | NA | TGCGCCAGCAGTTGGGGGGAGTACACCGGGGAGCTGTTTTTT | CASSWGEYTGELFF
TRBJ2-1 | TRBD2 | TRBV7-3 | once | TGTGCCAGCAGTTCGGTCGCTAGCGGCTACAATGAGCAGTTCTTC | CASSSVASGYNEQFF
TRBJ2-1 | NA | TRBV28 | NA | TGTGCCAGCAGCTCCCGACTAACCGCGTACAATGAGCAGTTCTTC | CASSSRLTAYNEQFF
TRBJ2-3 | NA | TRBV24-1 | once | TGTGCCACCAGGTCGAGCACAGATACGCAGTATTTT | CATRSSTDTQYF
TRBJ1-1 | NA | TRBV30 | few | TGTGCCTGGATTCACAGTAACACTGAAGCTTTCTTT | CAWIHSNTEAFF
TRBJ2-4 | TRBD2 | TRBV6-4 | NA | TGTGCCAGCAGTGACCCCCACGGACTAGCGGGAGAGGGGGGGGCCAAAAACATTCAGTACTTC | CASSDPHGLAGEGGAKNIQYF
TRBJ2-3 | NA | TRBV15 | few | TGTGCCACCAGCCGTGGGGCCAAGCCAGATACGCAGTATTTT | CATSRGAKPDTQYF
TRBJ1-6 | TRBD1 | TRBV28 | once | TGTGCCACAACGGGACAGGGTCATAATTCACCCCTCCACTTT | CATTGQGHNSPLHF
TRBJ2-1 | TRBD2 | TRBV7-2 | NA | TGTGCCAGCAGCTTAGTAGCGGGAGGCCCCGTAAATAAGTTCTTC | CASSLVAGGPVNKFF
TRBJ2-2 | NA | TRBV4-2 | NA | TGTGCCAGCAGCCTGGGGACAATGGGCACCGGGGAGCTGTTTTTT | CASSLGTMGTGELFF
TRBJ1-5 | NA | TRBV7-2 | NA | TGTGCCAGCGGATCAAGCGGCAATCAGCCCCAGCATTTT | CASGSSGNQPQHF
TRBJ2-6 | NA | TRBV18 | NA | TGTGCCAGCTCATCGGGGTCTGGGGCCAACGTCCTGACTTTC | CASSSGSGANVLTF
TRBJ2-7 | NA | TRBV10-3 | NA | TGTGCCATCAGTCTCCAGTTATCCTACGAGCAGTACTTC | CAISLQLSYEQYF
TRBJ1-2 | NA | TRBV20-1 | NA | TGCAGTGCCCCACTCGGGGATGGCTACACCTTC | CSAPLGDGYTF
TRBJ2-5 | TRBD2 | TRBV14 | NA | TGTGCCAGCAGCCAACCTAGCGGGAGGCAAGAGACCCAGTACTTC | CASSQPSGRQETQYF
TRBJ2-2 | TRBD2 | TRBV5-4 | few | TGTGCCAGCAGCTTATCGCTAGCGGGAGCCACCGGGGAGCTGTTTTTT | CASSLSLAGATGELFF
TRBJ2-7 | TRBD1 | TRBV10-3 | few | TGTGCCATCAGCGGGACAGGGAGAGCCTACGAGCAGTACTTC | CAISGTGRAYEQYF
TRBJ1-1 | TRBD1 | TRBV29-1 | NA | TGCAGCTCGACAGGGGGCGGGACGAACACTGAAGCTTTCTTT | CSSTGGGTNTEAFF
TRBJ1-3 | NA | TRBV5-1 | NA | TGCGCCAGCAGCCCCCGGGTGGTGGGGAGTAGCTCTGGAAACACCATATATTTT | CASSPRVVGSSSGNTIYF
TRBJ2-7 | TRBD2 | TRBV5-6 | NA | TGTGCCAGCAGCTTGGGAAGCGGGAGCCATTCCTACGAGCAGTACTTC | CASSLGSGSHSYEQYF
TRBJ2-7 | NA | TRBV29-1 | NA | NA | CSVADGTSGGAGYF
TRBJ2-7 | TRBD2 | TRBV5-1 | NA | TGCGCCAGCAGCACGAGACTAGCGGGAGCCTACGAGCAGTACTTC | CASSTRLAGAYEQYF
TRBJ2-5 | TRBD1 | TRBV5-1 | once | TGCGCCAGCAGCCTTGGGACAGGGGGAAGGGGAGAGACCCAGTACTTC | CASSLGTGGRGETQYF
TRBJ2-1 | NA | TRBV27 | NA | TGTGCCAGCAGTTTACAGGGGTTCGGGTCCTACAATGAGCAGTTCTTC | CASSLQGFGSYNEQFF